A single sample is the source of the 30 T cell receptor beta chains below, sequenced in a study of T cells in Graves' hyperthyroidism and ophthalmopathy. Researchers took RNA transcripts and amplified the TCR beta CDR3 regions from them. Researchers ran a first-round RT-PCR on the TCR CDR3 using the HTBI primer set. TCRdb used MiXCR to reprocess the multiplex PCR reads, holding one entry per CDR3 protein. This sample has 450,000 to 500,000 distinct CDR3 sequences, with about 20% found just once. Material: blood. Source of these receptors: a woman aged 70-85 years with Graves' ophthalmopathy.

CDR3 region: CASSLFQETQYF. In DNA, the CDR3 is TGTGCCAGCAGCTTGTTTCAAGAGACCCAGTACTTC. The chain carries TRBV5-6 and TRBJ2-5, with unresolved D. CDR3 length equals 12 residues. V was clipped by 1 base and J by 2 bases, with 3 bases between them. Germline loops: CDR1 SGHDT, CDR2 YYEEEE.

The CDR3 loop is CASSIAASGSSYNEQFF. The CDR3 nucleotides read TGTGCCAGTAGTATAGCGGCTAGCGGGAGCTCCTACAATGAGCAGTTCTTC. The chain has TRBV19 and TRBJ2-1; 10 bases agree with TRBD2. The junction had 3 bases not matched to a gene; V was cut back by 1 base and J by 0 bases. This CDR3 region has 17 residues. CDR1 and CDR2 from the germline V gene are LNHDA and SQIVND (reference sequence).

The table lists this clonotype with a few counts. The chain carries TRBV20-1 and TRBJ2-1; D is ambiguous. The V gene's germline CDR1 is DFQATT and CDR2 SNEGSKA (reference sequence). This CDR3 region has 12 residues. With 6 bases removed from V and 7 bases from J, the gap between germline ends came to 13 bases. The CDR3 sequence is CSASHNLNEQFF. The CDR3 region has the DNA TGCAGTGCGAGCCATAATCTGAATGAGCAGTTCTTC.

This clonotype was seen a single time. The genes are TRBV20-1 and TRBJ2-1; 7 bases map to TRBD2. The CDR3 loop spans 14 amino acids. V lost 3 bases and J lost 3; bases outside the gene matches: 5. From germline, CDR1 is DFQATT and CDR2 SNEGSKA (reference sequence). The CDR3 DNA reads TGCAGTGCTAGCCCGGGACTAATCTACAATGAGCAGTTCTTC. This codes for CSASPGLIYNEQFF.

This clonotype came up a few times. V is TRBV5-8 and J is TRBJ2-1; D may be TRBD1 (5 bases). CDR3 length: 13 residues. The V gene's germline CDR1 is SGHTS and CDR2 YDEGEE. Trimming removed 0 bases from V and 7 bases from J, with 8 bases in between. Here the CDR3 reads CASSLVRANEQFF. CDR3 nucleotide sequence: TGTGCCAGCAGCTTGGTCAGGGCAAATGAGCAGTTCTTC. The full variable domain, with the rest looked up from reference TRBV5-8 and TRBJ2-1, is EAGVTQSPTHLIKTRGQQATLRCSPISGHTSVYWYQQALGLGLQFLLWYDEGEERNRGNFPPRFSGRQFPNYSSELNVNALELEDSALYLCASSLVRANEQFFGPGTRLTVL.

This clonotype came up a few times. This chain links TRBV27 with TRBJ2-4; no clear D gene. Trimming removed 7 bases at V and 14 bases at J, with 18 bases between. The CDR3 covers 12 residues. Germline CDR1 and CDR2: MNHEY and SMNVEV (reference sequence). CDR3 DNA sequence: TGTGCCAGCACCCTACTTTGGGGTAGAGAGTACTTC. Protein: CASTLLWGREYF.

This chain uses TRBV28 with TRBJ2-4; D gene unclear. Germline CDR1 is MDHEN and CDR2 is SYDVKM. V was pared by 5 bases and J by 0 bases, with 8 bases between. The CDR3 has 14 residues. The chain's CDR3 is CASSVSLAKNIQYF. In DNA, the CDR3 is TGTGCCAGCAGTGTCAGCCTAGCCAAAAACATTCAGTACTTC.

This clonotype was seen more than once but under ten times. The chain couples TRBV15 to TRBJ1-5; no reliable D call. V shed 0 bases and J shed 10 bases, with 10 bases lying between them. CDR1 LNHNV and CDR2 YYDKDF come from the germline V gene (reference sequence). CDR3 length: 13 residues. CDR3 sequence: CATSRDPPEPQHF. The CDR3 region has the DNA TGTGCCACCAGCAGAGATCCCCCGGAACCCCAGCATTTT.

Here the CDR3 DNA reads TGTGCCAGCAGCTTAGCAGCTGGGACTAGCGGAGCCACGGCCGGGGAGCTGTTTTTT. It codes for CASSLAAGTSGATAGELFF. The chain is built from TRBV7-9 and TRBJ2-2; 11 bases align to TRBD2. The CDR3 is 19 residues long. Unmatched junction bases numbered 12, after V lost 0 bases and J lost 6 bases. The germline CDR1 and CDR2 sequences are SEHNR and FQNEAQ (reference sequence).

V usage is TRBV7-8 and J usage is TRBJ2-1; 7 nucleotides align to TRBD2. Germline loops: CDR1 SGHVS, CDR2 FQNEAQ. V lost 3 bases to trimming and J lost 9 bases; unmatched junction nucleotides: 5. The CDR3 consists of 13 residues. For the CDR3, the DNA is TGTGCCAGCAGCTTCCGGGACTATGGTGAGCAGTTCTTC. Protein: CASSFRDYGEQFF.

The chain employs TRBV6-2 or TRBV6-3 and TRBJ2-2; D is possibly TRBD2 (6 bases). CDR3 length equals 14 residues. Germline V gene data show CDR1 as MNHEY and CDR2 as SVGEGT. The V and J ends lost 8 bases and 6 bases respectively, with 16 bases between them. This CDR3 reads CASGRPMGAGELFF. The DNA of the CDR3 is TGTGCCAGCGGGAGGCCGATGGGGGCCGGGGAGCTGTTTTTT.

The chain employs TRBV28 and TRBJ1-6, with D possibly matching TRBD1 (5 bases). V shed 10 bases and J shed 10 bases, with 23 bases lying between them. CDR1 and CDR2 from the germline V gene are MDHEN and SYDVKM. The CDR3 contains 15 residues. DNA for the CDR3: TGTGCCATCGCTGCCGGGCAGGGCGGATACTCACCCCTCCACTTT. Its translation: CAIAAGQGGYSPLHF.

The chain is built from TRBV4-3 and TRBJ2-2; possible D gene TRBD1, 7 bases. The CDR3 sequence is 17 residues long. The V end lost 1 base, the J end lost 5 bases, and 17 bases lay between the germline ends. CDR1 LGHNA and CDR2 YSLEER come from the germline V gene. CDR3 in DNA: TGCGCCAGCAGCCAAGGGAGGAGGGGGCGCGGTACCGGGGAGCTGTTTTTT. It yields the protein CASSQGRRGRGTGELFF.

The V gene is TRBV6-2 or TRBV6-3, the J gene TRBJ2-1; 10 bases line up with TRBD2. V was clipped by 7 bases and J by 14 bases; unmatched bases: 11. The CDR3 loop spans 13 amino acids. The germline gives CDR1 MNHEY, CDR2 SVGEGT. CDR3 bases: TGTGCCAGCACCGGACTAGCGGCGTTTAAAGAGTTCTTC. Translating it yields CASTGLAAFKEFF.

Comments on this clonotype: With a much larger clone just one base away, this may be a read error. The J gene is TRBJ2-1, the V gene TRBV7-2; a weak D match, TRBD1 (5 bases). The CDR3 is made up of 12 amino acids. In germline, CDR1 is SGHTA, CDR2 FQGNSA. V was pared by 5 bases and J by 9 bases, with 11 bases between. The CDR3 is CTSSIRVGEQFF. CDR3 nucleotides: TGTACCAGCAGCATCAGGGTCGGTGAGCAGTTCTTC.

V is TRBV20-1 and J is TRBJ2-7; TRBD1 agrees at 7 bases. Trimming took 0 bases from V and 2 from J; bases not matched to a gene: 7. The CDR3 has 15 residues. Germline loops: CDR1 DFQATT, CDR2 SNEGSKA (reference sequence). CDR3 sequence: CSARDYRGGTYEQYF. Here the CDR3 DNA reads TGCAGTGCTAGAGATTACAGGGGTGGAACCTACGAGCAGTACTTC.

This clonotype was observed a few times. The V call is TRBV6-1, the J call TRBJ1-1; 9 bases match TRBD1. The junction had 17 bases not matched to a gene; V was cut back by 8 bases and J by 4 bases. The CDR3 contains 17 residues. CDR1 is MNHNS and CDR2 is SASEGT in the germline V gene. The CDR3 bases are TGTGCCAGCGGGTCCAAAAACAGGGGGCTGTTCAGCACTGAAGCTTTCTTT. It specifies CASGSKNRGLFSTEAFF.

This clonotype was picked up many times. The chain employs TRBV12-3 or TRBV12-4 and TRBJ2-7, with a tentative D call TRBD2 (6 bases). Trimming left V 2 bases short and J 0 bases short, with 11 bases between. This CDR3 spans 15 amino acids. The CDR3 loop is CASSLRGLGSYEQYF. The CDR3 DNA follows: TGTGCCAGCAGTTTACGGGGGTTGGGCTCCTACGAGCAGTACTTC.

The CDR3 DNA follows: TGCAGTGCTAGTGTTCAGCCAAACTATGGCTACACCTTC. It is translated as CSASVQPNYGYTF. The chain uses TRBV20-1 and TRBJ1-2, with D unclear. The V gene's germline CDR1 is DFQATT and CDR2 SNEGSKA (reference sequence). Deletions cut 3 bases from V and 2 bases from J, with 10 bases between. The CDR3 runs 13 residues.

This clonotype has a handful of counts. The genes are TRBV7-2 and TRBJ1-2; 7 nucleotides match TRBD1. CDR3 size: 15 residues. V was clipped by 5 bases and J by 3 bases; unmatched bases: 9. Per the germline V gene, CDR1 is SGHTA and CDR2 is FQGNSA. CDR3 sequence reads: CASSPTGVWDYGYTF. CDR3 in DNA: TGTGCCAGCAGCCCCACAGGGGTATGGGACTATGGCTACACCTTC.

The gene calls are TRBV18 and TRBJ1-6, with D possibly being TRBD1 (6 bases). Germline V gene data show CDR1 as KGHSH and CDR2 as LQKENI. The CDR3 contains 13 residues. V dropped 10 bases and J dropped 8 bases, with 15 bases sitting between them. In DNA, the CDR3 is TGTGCCACCGTGGACAGTCTTGATTCACCCCTCCACTTT. The encoded protein is CATVDSLDSPLHF.

This clonotype showed up just a few times. The chain carries TRBV16 and TRBJ2-7, with D possibly called TRBD1 or TRBD2 (5 bases each). Germline-derived CDR1 and CDR2 are KGHSY and FQNENV. V lost 0 bases and J 7 bases, leaving 16 bases between the germline ends. The CDR3 runs to 15 residues. The CDR3 here is CASSQSNYLEGEQYF. The CDR3 DNA reads TGTGCCAGCAGCCAATCTAACTACCTAGAGGGGGAGCAGTACTTC.

This clonotype has ten or more counts. The chain uses TRBV11-2 and TRBJ1-1; D might be TRBD1 (6 bases). Germline values: CDR1 SGHAT, CDR2 FQNNGV. The CDR3 has 13 amino acids. Trimming cost V 6 bases and J 5 bases, with 13 bases left between them. The CDR3 DNA reads TGTGCCAGCAGTGTGTGGGGGCTTACTGAAGCTTTCTTT. Protein: CASSVWGLTEAFF.

The chain links TRBV5-1 to TRBJ2-1, with 9 bases matching TRBD2. With 0 bases clipped from V and 6 bases from J, the junction kept 13 bases outside the gene matches. The length of the CDR3 is 18 residues. Germline V gene sequence: CDR1 SGHRS, CDR2 YFSETQ. The CDR3, as DNA: TGCGCCAGCAGCTTGGCCGCATTCGGGACTAGCACCTTCAATGAGCAGTTCTTC. Translated: CASSLAAFGTSTFNEQFF. Full variable domain (remainder filled in from reference TRBV5-1 and TRBJ2-1): KAGVTQTPRYLIKTRGQQVTLSCSPISGHRSVSWYQQTPGQGLQFLFEYFSETQRNKGNFPGRFSGRQFSNSRSEMNVSTLELGDSALYLCASSLAAFGTSTFNEQFFGPGTRLTVL.

V usage is TRBV7-2 and J usage is TRBJ2-5; D not certain. The CDR3 runs 15 residues. The ends were cut back, 0 bases at V and 2 bases at J, with 10 bases in the middle. Germline assignment: CDR1 SGHTA and CDR2 FQGNSA. In nucleotides, the CDR3 is TGTGCCAGCAGCTTAGCGAGTACACAACAAGAGACCCAGTACTTC. Encoded protein: CASSLASTQQETQYF.

This clonotype came up many times. The V and J genes are TRBV3-1 and TRBJ2-7, with a weak D call TRBD1 (5 bases). This CDR3 is 14 amino acids long. CDR1 and CDR2 (germline): LGHDT, YNNKEL (reference sequence). Trimming removed 1 base at V and 3 bases at J, with 10 bases between. CDR3 sequence: CASSQGSRGYEQYF. The DNA of the CDR3 is TGTGCCAGCAGCCAAGGTTCTAGGGGCTACGAGCAGTACTTC.

This chain joins TRBV5-1 and TRBJ1-5, with TRBD1 matching 8 bases. CDR1 is SGHRS and CDR2 is YFSETQ in the germline V gene. V was clipped by 0 bases and J by 8 bases; unmatched bases: 10. The CDR3 consists of 16 residues. This chain's CDR3 is CASSLAPTGAGEPQHF. The CDR3 region has the DNA TGCGCCAGCAGCTTGGCCCCGACAGGGGCTGGTGAGCCCCAGCATTTT.

This clonotype was detected a few times. The chain carries TRBV6-1 and TRBJ1-1; weak D call: TRBD1 (5 bases). The CDR3 covers 16 residues. Trimming shortened V by 7 bases and J by 3 bases, and 21 bases separated the two germline ends. Germline V lookup: CDR1 MNHNS, CDR2 SASEGT. The CDR3 region has the DNA TGTGCCAGCATGAGGGGACTAGGGCAGTTGTACACTGAAGCTTTCTTT. This codes for CASMRGLGQLYTEAFF.

V gene TRBV7-3 combines with J gene TRBJ2-5, with D perhaps matching TRBD1 (5 bases). The germline gives CDR1 SGHTA, CDR2 FQGTGA. Trimming removed 0 bases from V and 5 bases from J, with 19 bases in between. The CDR3 is made up of 17 amino acids. The CDR3 loop is CASSLTPLVNRRETQYF. The CDR3 DNA reads TGTGCCAGCAGCTTAACTCCCCTGGTCAACAGGCGGGAGACCCAGTACTTC.

The V and J genes are TRBV6-1 and TRBJ2-5; TRBD1 matches at 11 bases. The CDR3 consists of 15 residues. V was pared by 3 bases and J by 5 bases, with 5 bases of the junction left unmatched. The V gene's germline CDR1 is MNHNS and CDR2 SASEGT. CDR3 in DNA: TGTGCCAGCAGTGACCTGGGACAGGGGGTTGAGACCCAGTACTTC. Translating it yields CASSDLGQGVETQYF.